This T cell receptor beta chain stems from a study of patients and donors after allogeneic stem cell transplantation. MiXCR, applied by TCRdb to the RT-PCR reads, yields one record per CDR3 protein. The table lists over 350,000 distinct CDR3 sequences, more than 15% of them singletons. This CDR3 comprises 12 residues. Per germline, CDR1 SGHNT and CDR2 YENEEA. V lost 7 bases and J 6 bases, leaving 11 bases between the germline ends. What was sequenced was blood, either unsorted or a sorted T cell fraction (not recorded which). The chain couples TRBV11-3 to TRBJ2-3; D gene ambiguous. The receptor comes from a human donor who was either an allogeneic HSCT recipient or a stem cell or donor lymphocyte infusion donor (not recorded which). It is not recorded whose cells these are; they may come from a transplant donor. The CDR3 reads CASTFLSDTQYF. The CDR3, as DNA: TGTGCCAGCACCTTTTTGTCGGATACGCAGTATTTT.